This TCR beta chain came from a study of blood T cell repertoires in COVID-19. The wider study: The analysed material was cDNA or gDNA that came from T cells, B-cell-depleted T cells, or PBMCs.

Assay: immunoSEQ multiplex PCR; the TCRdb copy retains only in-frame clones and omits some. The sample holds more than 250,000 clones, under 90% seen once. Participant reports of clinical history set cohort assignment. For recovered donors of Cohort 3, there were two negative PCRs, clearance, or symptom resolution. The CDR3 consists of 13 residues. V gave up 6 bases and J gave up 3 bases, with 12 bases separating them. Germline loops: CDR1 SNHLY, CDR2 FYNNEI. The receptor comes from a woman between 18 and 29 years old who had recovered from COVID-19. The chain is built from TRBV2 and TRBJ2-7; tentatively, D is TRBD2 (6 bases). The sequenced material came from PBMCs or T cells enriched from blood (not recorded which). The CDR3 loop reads CASRRDWSYEQYF. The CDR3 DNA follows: TGTGCCAGCAGGCGGGACTGGAGCTACGAGCAGTACTTC.